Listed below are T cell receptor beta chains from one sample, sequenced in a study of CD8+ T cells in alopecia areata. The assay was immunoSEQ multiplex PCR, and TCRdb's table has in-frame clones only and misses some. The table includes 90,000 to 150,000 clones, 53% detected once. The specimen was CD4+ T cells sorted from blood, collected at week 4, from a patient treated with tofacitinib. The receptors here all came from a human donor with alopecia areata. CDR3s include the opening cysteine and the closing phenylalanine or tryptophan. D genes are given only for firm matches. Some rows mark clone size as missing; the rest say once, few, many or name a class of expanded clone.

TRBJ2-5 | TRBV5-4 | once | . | CASGPGGQETQYF | TGTGCCAGCGGCCCGGGCGGCCAAGAGACCCAGTACTTC
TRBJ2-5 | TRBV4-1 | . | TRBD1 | CASSQGGTAQYF | TGCGCCAGCAGCCAAGGTGGGACAGCCCAGTACTTC
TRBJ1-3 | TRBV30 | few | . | CAWNGGVGNTIYF | TGTGCCTGGAACGGGGGCGTTGGAAACACCATATATTTT
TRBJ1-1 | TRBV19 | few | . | CASSVDGNTEAFF | TGTGCCAGTAGTGTTGATGGGAACACTGAAGCTTTCTTT
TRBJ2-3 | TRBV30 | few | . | CAWSGGWSSTDTQYF | TGTGCCTGGAGTGGGGGATGGTCTAGCACAGATACGCAGTATTTT
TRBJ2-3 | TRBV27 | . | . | CASSLSERGAQYF | TGTGCCAGCAGTTTATCCGAGAGGGGTGCGCAGTATTTT
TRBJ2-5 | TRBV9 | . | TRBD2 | CASSREASGGSETQYF | TGTGCCAGCAGCCGAGAAGCCAGCGGGGGGTCTGAGACCCAGTACTTC
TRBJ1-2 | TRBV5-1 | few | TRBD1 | CASSPGQGANYGYTF | TGCGCCAGCAGCCCCGGACAGGGGGCAAACTATGGCTACACCTTC
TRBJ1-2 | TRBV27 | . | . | CASSTPLQRGQVRRRYTF | TGTGCCAGCAGTACCCCTCTCCAGAGAGGGCAGGTTCGTAGAAGGTACACCTTC
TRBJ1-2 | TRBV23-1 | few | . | CASSQGNDYGYTF | TGCGCCAGCAGTCAGGGAAATGACTATGGCTACACCTTC
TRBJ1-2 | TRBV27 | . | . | CASSPDNDYGYTF | TGTGCCAGCAGTCCGGACAACGACTATGGCTACACCTTC
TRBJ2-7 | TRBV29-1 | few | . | CSFTFLTDEQYF | TGCAGCTTCACATTCTTAACCGACGAGCAGTACTTC
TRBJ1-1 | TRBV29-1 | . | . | CSVIRLGTEAFF | TGCAGCGTCATTCGACTCGGGACTGAAGCTTTCTTT
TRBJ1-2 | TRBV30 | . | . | CAWSLGINYGYTF | TGTGCCTGGAGTTTGGGGATTAACTATGGCTACACCTTC
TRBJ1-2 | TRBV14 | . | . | CASSQAPSYGYTF | TGTGCCAGCAGCCAAGCGCCAAGCTATGGCTACACCTTC
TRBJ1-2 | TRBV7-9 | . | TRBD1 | CASSPGGGRGMVGYTF | TGTGCCAGCAGCCCTGGAGGGGGCAGGGGAATGGTTGGCTACACCTTC
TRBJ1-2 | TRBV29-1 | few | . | CSVDRTGNPDYGYTF | TGCAGCGTTGACAGGACTGGAAATCCTGACTATGGCTACACCTTC
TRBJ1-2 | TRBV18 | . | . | CASSPPTEGPYGYTF | TGTGCCAGCTCACCACCTACAGAGGGACCTTATGGCTACACCTTC
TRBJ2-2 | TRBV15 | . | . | CATSRDLAGAGAGELFF | TGTGCCACCAGCAGAGATCTTGCTGGGGCGGGTGCCGGGGAGCTGTTTTTT
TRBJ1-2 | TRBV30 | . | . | CAWADQSYYGYTF | TGTGCCTGGGCAGATCAGTCATACTATGGCTACACCTTC
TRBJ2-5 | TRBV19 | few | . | CASGPGERRETQYF | TGTGCCAGTGGACCGGGGGAGCGACGGGAGACCCAGTACTTC
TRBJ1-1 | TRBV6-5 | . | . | CASIQRGTEAFF | TGTGCCAGCATCCAACGGGGCACTGAAGCTTTCTTT
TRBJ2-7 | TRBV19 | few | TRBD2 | CASSSTRGLAGTYEQYF | TGTGCCAGTAGCTCAACGAGGGGGCTAGCGGGAACCTACGAGCAGTACTTC
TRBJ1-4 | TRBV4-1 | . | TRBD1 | CASSHGQGANEKLFF | TGCGCCAGCAGCCATGGACAGGGGGCTAATGAAAAACTGTTTTTT
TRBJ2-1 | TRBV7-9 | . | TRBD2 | CASSSLAGGPSEQFF | TGTGCCAGCAGCTCACTAGCGGGAGGGCCCAGTGAGCAGTTCTTC
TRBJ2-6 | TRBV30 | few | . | CAWSVKGANVLTF | TGTGCCTGGAGTGTAAAAGGGGCCAACGTCCTGACTTTC
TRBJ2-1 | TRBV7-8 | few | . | CASSSSFGFSYNEQFF | TGTGCCAGCAGCTCATCTTTTGGATTCTCCTACAATGAGCAGTTCTTC
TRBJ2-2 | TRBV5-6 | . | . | CASSLVGGRGTGELFF | TGTGCCAGCAGCTTGGTGGGGGGACGGGGCACCGGGGAGCTGTTTTTT
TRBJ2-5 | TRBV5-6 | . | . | CASSLVYGGRKTQYF | TGTGCCAGCAGCTTGGTATACGGGGGGCGCAAGACCCAGTACTTC
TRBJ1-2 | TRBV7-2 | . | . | CASSLAFGSRIQGYTF | TGTGCCAGCAGCTTAGCGTTCGGCAGTCGGATTCAGGGCTACACCTTC
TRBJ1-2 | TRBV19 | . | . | CASSTRQEVYGYTF | TGTGCCAGTAGTACCAGACAAGAAGTCTATGGCTACACCTTC
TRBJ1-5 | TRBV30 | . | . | CAWSVKDNQPQHF | TGTGCCTGGAGTGTAAAGGACAACCAGCCCCAGCATTTT
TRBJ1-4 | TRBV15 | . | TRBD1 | CATSGTGGEKLFF | TGTGCCACCAGCGGGACAGGGGGCGAAAAACTGTTTTTT
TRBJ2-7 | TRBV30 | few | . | CAWRQNYEQYF | TGTGCCTGGAGACAGAACTACGAGCAGTACTTC
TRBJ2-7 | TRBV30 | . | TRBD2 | CAWSLSSGFYEQYF | TGTGCCTGGAGTCTTTCTAGCGGGTTCTACGAGCAGTACTTC
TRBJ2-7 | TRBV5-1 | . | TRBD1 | CASSDDRGTYEQYF | TGCGCCAGCAGCGATGACAGGGGGACCTACGAGCAGTACTTC
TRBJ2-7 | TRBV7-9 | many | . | CASSLVMGLGEQYF | TGTGCCAGCAGCTTAGTCATGGGGCTTGGCGAGCAGTACTTC
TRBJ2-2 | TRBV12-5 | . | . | CASGPLGGELFF | TGTGCTAGTGGTCCTTTGGGTGGGGAGCTGTTTTTT
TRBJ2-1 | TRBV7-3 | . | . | CASSSKVGTEFF | TGTGCCAGCAGCTCAAAGGTGGGGACGGAGTTCTTC
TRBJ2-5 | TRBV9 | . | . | CASSVNQETQYF | TGTGCCAGCAGCGTGAACCAAGAGACCCAGTACTTC
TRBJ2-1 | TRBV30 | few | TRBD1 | CAWAQGAWRRYNEQFF | TGTGCCTGGGCTCAGGGGGCATGGAGGCGATACAATGAGCAGTTCTTC
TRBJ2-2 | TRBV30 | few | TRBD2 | CAWSASAGGVGELFF | TGTGCCTGGAGTGCCAGCGCGGGAGGGGTCGGGGAGCTGTTTTTT
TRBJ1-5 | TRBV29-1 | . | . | CSGRAGDSNQPQHF | TGCAGCGGGAGGGCAGGGGATAGCAATCAGCCCCAGCATTTT
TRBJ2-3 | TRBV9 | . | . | CASSVEADTQYF | TGTGCCAGCAGCGTAGAGGCGGATACGCAGTATTTT
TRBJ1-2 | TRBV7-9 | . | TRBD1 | CASSLEGQGGGYTF | TGTGCCAGCAGCTTAGAGGGACAGGGAGGCGGCTACACCTTC
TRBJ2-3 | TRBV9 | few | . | CASSVDSGGTDTQYF | TGTGCCAGCAGCGTAGATTCGGGAGGCACAGATACGCAGTATTTT
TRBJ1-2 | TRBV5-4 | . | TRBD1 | CASSSRQGVYGYTF | TGTGCCAGCAGCTCACGACAGGGAGTCTATGGCTACACCTTC
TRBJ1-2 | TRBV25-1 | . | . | CASSTPSGSGYTF | TGTGCCAGCAGTACCCCTTCGGGCAGTGGCTACACCTTC
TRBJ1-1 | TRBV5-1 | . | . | CASSETRDTEAFF | TGCGCCAGCAGCGAGACCAGGGACACTGAAGCTTTCTTT
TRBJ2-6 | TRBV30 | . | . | CAWSLGVGANVLTF | TGTGCCTGGAGTTTGGGAGTTGGGGCCAACGTCCTGACTTTC
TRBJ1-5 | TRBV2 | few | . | CASRDSSRNQPQHF | TGTGCCAGCCGGGACTCATCACGGAATCAGCCCCAGCATTTT
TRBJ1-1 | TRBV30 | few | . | CAWTSQSLEAFF | TGTGCCTGGACCTCCCAATCCCTTGAAGCTTTCTTT
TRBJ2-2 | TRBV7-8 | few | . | CASSLSGTGELFF | TGTGCCAGCAGCTTATCAGGGACCGGGGAGCTGTTTTTT
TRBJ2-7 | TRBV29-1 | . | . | CSALGDGNYEQYF | TGCAGCGCTCTAGGGGACGGAAACTACGAGCAGTACTTC